This T cell receptor beta chain was sequenced in a study of PD-L1 blockade in urothelial cancer. The time point: pretreatment peripheral blood. This CDR3 is 14 amino acids long. V dropped 7 bases and J dropped 4; count of bases not matched to a gene: 4. Germline values: CDR1 SNHLY, CDR2 FYNNEI. Profiling relied on immunoSEQ multiplex PCR, and the TCRdb table lists in-frame clones only, not all of them. The sample has about 80,000 clones, approximately 86% seen once. The sequence derives from a man between 35 and 55 years old with urothelial cancer. The chain uses TRBV2 and TRBJ1-5; TRBD1 matches 10 bases. Source: PBMCs, taken around atezolizumab (anti-PD-L1) treatment. The CDR3 DNA sequence: TGTGCCAGCAACTGGGACAGGGGTAATCAGCCCCAGCATTTT. It specifies CASNWDRGNQPQHF. The full variable domain, in which reference TRBV2 and TRBJ1-5 provide the parts outside the CDR3, is EPEVTQTPSHQVTQMGQEVILRCVPISNHLYFYWYRQILGQKVEFLVSFYNNEISEKSEIFDDQFSVERPDGSNFTLKIRSTKLEDSAMYFCASNWDRGNQPQHFGDGTRLSIL.